These 31 T cell receptor beta chains share one sample of origin, sequenced in a study of blood T cell repertoires in COVID-19. Repertoires were generated with immunoSEQ multiplex PCR, while TCRdb's copy carries only in-frame clones and drops some. In the table there are nearly 250,000 clones, 85% to 90% of which are singletons. Sequences were obtained from PBMCs or T cells enriched from blood (not recorded which). These receptors all come from a man aged 50 to 60 who had been exposed to COVID-19.

This chain connects TRBV11-2 to TRBJ2-1; 10 nucleotides align to TRBD2. This CDR3 region has 16 residues. The V gene's germline CDR1 is SGHAT and CDR2 FQNNGV. The V and J ends lost 2 bases and 8 bases, in that order; junction bases with no gene match: 9. Written as DNA, the CDR3 is TGTGCCAGCAGCTTATGGGCTAGCGGGAGTTGGGATGAGCAGTTCTTC. This sequence encodes CASSLWASGSWDEQFF. The full variable domain, in which reference TRBV11-2 and TRBJ2-1 provide the parts outside the CDR3, is EAGVAQSPRYKIIEKRQSVAFWCNPISGHATLYWYQQILGQGPKLLIQFQNNGVVDDSQLPKDRFSAERLKGVDSTLKIQPAKLEDSAVYLCASSLWASGSWDEQFFGPGTRLTVL.

The chain joins TRBV15 to TRBJ1-5, with D tentatively TRBD1 (5 bases). The CDR3 covers 13 residues. Germline CDR1 and CDR2: LNHNV and YYDKDF (reference sequence). V shed 7 bases and J shed 0 bases, with 7 bases lying between them. CDR3 residues: CATTQGSNQPQHF. CDR3 nucleotides: TGTGCCACCACCCAGGGTAGCAATCAGCCCCAGCATTTT.

V usage is TRBV5-4 and J usage is TRBJ2-7; 8 nucleotides agree with TRBD2. V dropped 4 bases and J dropped 2; count of bases not matched to a gene: 5. Germline V gives CDR1 SGHNT, CDR2 YYREEE (reference sequence). CDR3 length: 14 residues. The CDR3 is CASSPGRGPYEQYV. CDR3 DNA: TGTGCCAGCAGCCCCGGGAGGGGACCCTACGAGCAGTACGTC.

The chain has TRBV2 and TRBJ1-2; 9 bases fit TRBD1. CDR3 length: 12 amino acids. Trimming took 8 bases from V and 6 from J; bases not matched to a gene: 4. From germline, CDR1 is SNHLY and CDR2 FYNNEI. This CDR3 reads CASGRTGDGYTF. For the CDR3, the DNA is TGTGCCAGCGGGAGGACAGGGGATGGCTACACCTTC. The full variable domain, its missing parts supplied by reference TRBV2 and TRBJ1-2, is EPEVTQTPSHQVTQMGQEVILRCVPISNHLYFYWYRQILGQKVEFLVSFYNNEISEKSEIFDDQFSVERPDGSNFTLKIRSTKLEDSAMYFCASGRTGDGYTFGSGTRLTVV.

V is TRBV16 and J is TRBJ1-3; the D is unclear. The CDR3 sequence is 17 residues long. The V gene lost 3 bases and the J gene lost 0 bases, with 15 bases spanning the gap. Looked up from germline, CDR1 is KGHSY and CDR2 is FQNENV. CDR3 residues: CASSQLGSKLSGNTIYF. The CDR3 DNA is TGTGCCAGCAGCCAGCTAGGGAGTAAACTCTCTGGAAACACCATATATTTT.

The gene calls are TRBV4-2 and TRBJ2-7; TRBD1 aligns across 9 bases. V lost 1 base, J lost 5 bases, and 6 bases stayed unmatched. The CDR3 sequence is 15 residues long. Germline-derived CDR1 and CDR2 are LGHNA and YNFKEQ. This CDR3 reads CASSQGGQGVDEQYF. The DNA of the CDR3 is TGTGCCAGCAGCCAAGGGGGACAGGGTGTAGACGAGCAGTACTTC.

V usage is TRBV5-1 and J usage is TRBJ2-5; weak D call: TRBD1 (6 bases). CDR1 and CDR2 from the germline V gene are SGHRS and YFSETQ. The CDR3 runs to 15 residues. The V end was cut by 1 base, the J end by 2 bases, with 12 bases between. In nucleotides, the CDR3 is TGCGCCAGCAGCTTGTCCGCGACAGGTCAAGAGACCCAGTACTTC. This translates into CASSLSATGQETQYF.

The chain carries TRBV2 and TRBJ2-1; TRBD2 agrees at 8 bases. Germline assignment: CDR1 SNHLY and CDR2 FYNNEI. This CDR3 is built from 15 residues. The V segment lost 11 bases and the J segment 5 bases; nucleotides outside the gene matches: 14. The CDR3 spells CAGTRDRQIHNEQFF. In nucleotides, the CDR3 is TGTGCCGGGACTAGAGACAGACAGATACACAATGAGCAGTTCTTC.

This clone was observed a single time. The chain links TRBV25-1 to TRBJ2-1, with 9 bases aligning to TRBD2. Trimming removed 1 base from V and 0 bases from J; junction bases left unmatched: 1. The CDR3 has 16 amino acids. Germline CDR1 and CDR2: MGHDK and SYGVNS. This chain's CDR3 is CASSELREGSYNEQFF. For the CDR3, the DNA is TGTGCCAGCAGTGAATTGCGGGAGGGCTCCTACAATGAGCAGTTCTTC.

This chain connects TRBV5-1 to TRBJ2-3; 9 bases agree with TRBD2. CDR1 and CDR2 (germline): SGHRS, YFSETQ. The CDR3 is 16 residues long. V gave up 4 bases and J gave up 2 bases; unmatched junction bases: 8. In DNA form, the CDR3 reads TGCGCCAGCAGCCTCCCTAGCGGGGCCTACACAGATACGCAGTATTTT. This codes for CASSLPSGAYTDTQYF. Based on the CDR3 plus reference TRBV5-1 and TRBJ2-3, the full variable domain is KAGVTQTPRYLIKTRGQQVTLSCSPISGHRSVSWYQQTPGQGLQFLFEYFSETQRNKGNFPGRFSGRQFSNSRSEMNVSTLELGDSALYLCASSLPSGAYTDTQYFGPGTRLTVL.

V is TRBV27 and J is TRBJ1-1, with D tentatively TRBD1 (6 bases). In germline, CDR1 is MNHEY, CDR2 SMNVEV (reference sequence). This CDR3 has 16 amino acids. With 8 bases removed from V and 0 bases from J, the gap between germline ends came to 19 bases. The CDR3 DNA is TGTGCCAGCTCCTCCAGCGACAGGTCGATGAACACTGAAGCTTTCTTT. Its protein is CASSSSDRSMNTEAFF.

The chain links TRBV5-1 to TRBJ2-1, with 11 bases aligning to TRBD2. With 3 bases clipped from V and 8 bases from J, the junction kept 7 bases outside the gene matches. Germline V gene data show CDR1 as SGHRS and CDR2 as YFSETQ. CDR3 length: 15 residues. The DNA for the CDR3 is TGCGCCAGCAGCTATTTAGCGGGAGGGCGGGATGAGCAGTTCTTC. Protein sequence: CASSYLAGGRDEQFF.

This chain connects TRBV4-2 to TRBJ2-1, with 11 bases that match TRBD2. The V and J ends lost 5 bases and 6 bases, in that order; junction bases with no gene match: 6. This CDR3 region has 15 residues. The germline V gene encodes CDR1 LGHNA and CDR2 YNFKEQ. The CDR3 region is CASSFSGGGRNEQFF. CDR3 coding DNA: TGTGCCAGCAGCTTTAGCGGGGGGGGACGCAATGAGCAGTTCTTC.

The chain employs TRBV28 and TRBJ1-1; TRBD1 agrees at 7 bases. Germline loops: CDR1 MDHEN, CDR2 SYDVKM. V was pared by 3 bases and J by 6 bases, with 4 bases of the junction left unmatched. This CDR3 contains 13 residues. CDR3 sequence (DNA): TGTGCCAGCAGTTTTAGGGGGCTTGCTGAAGCTTTCTTT. Encoded protein: CASSFRGLAEAFF.

The chain joins TRBV9 to TRBJ2-1, with 10 bases identical to TRBD2. Trimming cost V 0 bases and J 6 bases; bases outside gene matches: 6. The CDR3 covers 16 residues. Germline V CDR1 and CDR2: SGDLS, YYNGEE. In DNA, the CDR3 is TGTGCCAGCAGCGTAGCTGAAGCGGGAGGGGTCAATGAGCAGTTCTTC. It specifies CASSVAEAGGVNEQFF.

The chain recombines TRBV7-2 with TRBJ1-5; D is possibly TRBD1 (5 bases). The CDR3 extends over 15 amino acids. CDR1 is SGHTA, CDR2 FQGNSA, per germline. Deletions cut 1 base from V and 3 bases from J, with 10 bases between. The CDR3 coding sequence is TGTGCCAGCAGCTTAGAGACAGCCTCCAATCAGCCCCAGCATTTT. It codes for CASSLETASNQPQHF.

The V gene is TRBV30, the J gene TRBJ2-3; 8 bases map to TRBD2. CDR1 GTSNPN and CDR2 SVGIG come from the germline V gene (reference sequence). The CDR3 contains 15 residues. Germline trimming cut 2 bases from V and 2 bases from J; bases unmatched to any gene: 6. CDR3 loop: CAWSSAGGNTDTQYF. In nucleotides, the CDR3 is TGTGCCTGGAGTTCGGCGGGGGGCAACACAGATACGCAGTATTTT.

This chain links TRBV7-8 with TRBJ2-2; D gene ambiguous. With 3 bases removed from V and 1 base from J, the gap between germline ends came to 18 bases. This CDR3 contains 18 residues. Germline V gene sequence: CDR1 SGHVS, CDR2 FQNEAQ. The chain's CDR3 is CASSFKYRQHQNTGELFF. The DNA of the CDR3 is TGTGCCAGCAGCTTCAAATATCGACAACATCAGAACACCGGGGAGCTGTTTTTT.

This chain connects TRBV4-2 to TRBJ1-6, with 7 bases lining up with TRBD1. This CDR3 comprises 15 residues. Trimming cost V 1 base and J 10 bases; bases outside gene matches: 7. Germline V gene data show CDR1 as LGHNA and CDR2 as YNFKEQ. The CDR3 nucleotides read TGTGCCAGCAGCCAAGGAACAGGGGTCGTATCACCCCTCCACTTT. The encoded protein is CASSQGTGVVSPLHF.

This clone was detected a few times. J is TRBJ1-4 and V is TRBV18; TRBD1 agrees at 7 bases. The CDR3 runs to 14 residues. Germline V gene data show CDR1 as KGHSH and CDR2 as LQKENI. V shed 3 bases, J shed 3 bases, and the junction held 1 base outside the gene matches. CDR3: CASSPGTANEKLFF. In DNA form, the CDR3 reads TGTGCCAGCTCACCCGGGACAGCTAATGAAAAACTGTTTTTT.

This chain joins TRBV18 and TRBJ1-3, with a weak D call TRBD1 (5 bases). The CDR3 is made up of 18 amino acids. The germline V and J ends were trimmed by 3 bases and 0 bases, with 18 bases remaining between them. Germline CDR1 is KGHSH and CDR2 is LQKENI. The CDR3 spells CASSPRAGQRLSGNTIYF. The CDR3 bases are TGTGCCAGCTCACCGAGAGCGGGGCAGAGACTCTCTGGAAACACCATATATTTT. The whole variable domain, remainder taken from reference TRBV18 and TRBJ1-3, is NAGVMQNPRHLVRRRGQEARLRCSPMKGHSHVYWYRQLPEEGLKFMVYLQKENIIDESGMPKERFSAEFPKEGPSILRIQQVVRGDSAAYFCASSPRAGQRLSGNTIYFGEGSWLTVV.

V usage is TRBV29-1 and J usage is TRBJ1-1; D might be TRBD1 (6 bases). Between the trimmed V and J ends, which lost 3 bases and 0 bases, there was a span of 8 bases. Germline V CDR1 and CDR2: SQVTM, ANQGSEA. This CDR3 contains 13 residues. CDR3 sequence reads: CSVERQVNTEAFF. The DNA of the CDR3 is TGCAGCGTTGAGAGACAGGTGAACACTGAAGCTTTCTTT.

The rearrangement joins TRBV7-9 to TRBJ2-1; 12 positions agree with TRBD2. Germline CDR1 reads SEHNR; CDR2 reads FQNEAQ (reference sequence). The CDR3 extends over 15 amino acids. V dropped 5 bases and J dropped 6; count of bases not matched to a gene: 5. The CDR3 is CASSPTSGRPNEQFF. Written as DNA, the CDR3 is TGTGCCAGCAGCCCGACTAGCGGGAGACCCAATGAGCAGTTCTTC.

This clone came up a few times. The chain uses TRBV28 and TRBJ1-5; D remains unclear. The germline CDR1 and CDR2 sequences are MDHEN and SYDVKM. The CDR3 runs 12 residues. V shed 5 bases and J shed 9 bases, with 11 bases lying between them. This chain's CDR3 is CASSAPRGPQHF. CDR3 coding DNA: TGTGCCAGCAGTGCTCCGCGAGGGCCCCAGCATTTT.

The chain joins TRBV28 to TRBJ1-4; D is ambiguous. This CDR3 is 15 amino acids long. The V end was cut by 5 bases, the J end by 7 bases, with 17 bases between. Looked up from germline, CDR1 is MDHEN and CDR2 is SYDVKM. CDR3: CASSGFSSTGEKLFF. CDR3 bases: TGTGCCAGCAGTGGTTTTAGTTCGACGGGTGAAAAACTGTTTTTT.

This sequence joins TRBV6-5 and TRBJ2-7; 10 bases are shared with TRBD2. Germline-derived CDR1 and CDR2 are MNHEY and SVGAGI. The CDR3 covers 15 residues. J gave up 0 bases and V 2 bases, and 1 base lay outside the gene matches. CDR3 sequence: CASSYTSGASYEQYF. CDR3 nucleotide sequence: TGTGCCAGCAGTTACACTAGCGGGGCCTCCTACGAGCAGTACTTC.

This clone was observed a handful of times. The genes are TRBV9 and TRBJ2-1; D gene ambiguous. The CDR3 sequence is 11 residues long. The V end was cut by 3 bases, the J end by 5 bases, with 3 bases between. Germline CDR1 reads SGDLS; CDR2 reads YYNGEE. The CDR3 region is CASSADNEQFF. As DNA, the CDR3 is TGTGCCAGCAGCGCCGACAATGAGCAGTTCTTC.

This chain uses TRBV5-1 with TRBJ1-2, with a tentative D call TRBD1 (6 bases). The CDR3 has 14 amino acids. The V and J ends lost 5 bases and 8 bases respectively, with 19 bases between them. CDR1 SGHRS and CDR2 YFSETQ come from the germline V gene. CDR3 DNA sequence: TGCGCCAGCAGTTATGCACAGGGTTCCGGGGGCTACACCTTC. Residues: CASSYAQGSGGYTF.

This chain connects TRBV27 to TRBJ1-1; D unresolved. The CDR3 has 14 residues. CDR1 and CDR2 (germline): MNHEY, SMNVEV (reference sequence). Trimming stripped 2 bases from V and 1 base from J, with 8 bases between. CDR3 nucleotides: TGTGCCAGCAGTTTAATAGCACAGAACACTGAAGCTTTCTTT. Residues: CASSLIAQNTEAFF.

The rearrangement links TRBV29-1 to TRBJ2-7, with 7 bases matching TRBD1. V gave up 7 bases and J gave up 5 bases; unmatched junction bases: 5. The CDR3 has 11 amino acids. From germline, CDR1 is SQVTM and CDR2 ANQGSEA. The DNA of the CDR3 is TGCAGCGGAACAGGGGACCACGAGCAGTACTTC. Translated: CSGTGDHEQYF.

The V and J genes are TRBV6-1 and TRBJ1-3; no definite D call. Between the trimmed V and J ends, which lost 3 bases and 0 bases, there was a span of 6 bases. Per the germline V gene, CDR1 is MNHNS and CDR2 is SASEGT. CDR3 size: 14 residues. The CDR3 DNA reads as TGTGCCAGCAGTGAGTACGGCTCTGGAAACACCATATATTTT. This codes for CASSEYGSGNTIYF.